In this sample, the clone carrying this T cell receptor beta chain turned up many times. Indicated time point: newly diagnosed GD, antithyroid drugs for less than 3 months. Researchers made the TCR library from RNA that was extracted from PBMCs. These data come from a study of regulatory T cells in long-lasting Graves disease. Arm-PCR of CDR3 regions with iRepertoire HTBI primers generated TCR beta libraries. TCRdb re-called the multiplex PCR reads through MiXCR, storing one row per CDR3 protein. The sample shows about 520,000 distinct CDR3 sequences, 12% of them seen only once. Germline values: CDR1 SGHAT, CDR2 FQNNGV. The CDR3 is 21 residues long. Unmatched junction bases numbered 28, after V lost 5 bases and J lost 8 bases. The same data also went into a second study, on T cells in Graves' hyperthyroidism and ophthalmopathy.

This clonotype was sampled from a woman in her thirties with Graves disease. This material consisted of peripheral blood mononuclear cells (PBMCs), taken at new diagnosis, from a patient treated with antithyroid drugs. This rearrangement joins TRBV11-2 to TRBJ2-1, with 9 bases matching TRBD2. Here the CDR3 reads CASSRQPGSVAGAPPGHEQFF. The CDR3 DNA sequence: TGTGCCAGCAGCCGGCAACCGGGGAGCGTAGCGGGAGCCCCCCCCGGCCATGAGCAGTTCTTC.